The 7 T cell receptor beta chains reported below all come from one sample, sequenced in a study of CD8+ T cells in alopecia areata. Indicated treatment: oral pan-JAK inhibitor, 5-10 mg twice daily. Extracted RNA was reverse transcribed into cDNA, the sequencing template. The repertoire was sequenced with immunoSEQ multiplex PCR; TCRdb's copy has only in-frame clones and lacks some. In the table there are 170,000 or so clones, 53% of which are singletons. The sample was CD8+ T cells sorted from blood, taken at week 24, from a patient treated with tofacitinib. Every receptor here comes from a human donor with alopecia areata.

This chain links TRBV13 with TRBJ2-1; no definite D call. Per germline, CDR1 PRHDT and CDR2 FYEKMQ (reference sequence). This CDR3 has 11 residues. V lost 5 bases and J 7 bases, leaving 6 bases between the germline ends. CDR3 sequence: CASSRDNEQFF. As DNA, the CDR3 is TGTGCCAGCAGCCGAGATAATGAGCAGTTCTTC.

This chain joins TRBV25-1 and TRBJ1-2, with D maybe TRBD1 (5 bases). Between the trimmed V and J ends, which lost 4 bases and 7 bases, there was a span of 13 bases. The CDR3 is 13 residues long. The germline CDR1 and CDR2 sequences are MGHDK and SYGVNS. The CDR3 DNA reads TGTGCCAGCAGTGTTGGGGGAATGGGTGGCTACACCTTC. Translating it yields CASSVGGMGGYTF.

The chain combines TRBV27 with TRBJ1-1; 8 positions agree with TRBD1. The J segment lost 4 bases and the V segment lost 1 base, leaving 2 bases of the junction unmatched. The germline gives CDR1 MNHEY, CDR2 SMNVEV (reference sequence). This CDR3 has 14 amino acids. CDR3 sequence (DNA): TGTGCCAGCAGTTTATTAACAGGGGGCACTGAAGCTTTCTTT. Residues: CASSLLTGGTEAFF.

This clone was found a few times. The chain couples TRBV29-1 to TRBJ2-3; 15 positions match TRBD2. V lost 1 base, J lost 3 bases, and 2 bases stayed unmatched. This CDR3 has 16 amino acids. Germline CDR1 reads SQVTM; CDR2 reads ANQGSEA. CDR3 amino acids: CSVEGTSGGETDTQYF. CDR3 coding DNA: TGCAGCGTTGAAGGGACTAGCGGGGGGGAGACAGATACGCAGTATTTT.

This clone was seen a few times. The DNA of the CDR3 is TGTGCCAGCAGTTTATGGATGGAATCGGAGACCCAGTACTTC. As protein: CASSLWMESETQYF. The chain links TRBV27 to TRBJ2-5; D uncertain. Trimming removed 1 base from V and 5 bases from J, with 11 bases in between. This CDR3 spans 14 amino acids. In germline, CDR1 is MNHEY, CDR2 SMNVEV (reference sequence).

CDR3 protein: CASEARGPVVSYEQYF. CDR3 nucleotides: TGTGCCAGCGAGGCGAGGGGGCCAGTAGTTTCCTACGAGCAGTACTTC. The rearrangement uses TRBV7-9 and TRBJ2-7; TRBD1 aligns across 7 bases. With V trimmed by 8 bases and J by 1 base, 14 bases remained unmatched. Per germline, CDR1 SEHNR and CDR2 FQNEAQ (reference sequence). The CDR3 runs 16 residues.

V is TRBV4-3 and J is TRBJ1-2, with D maybe TRBD1 (6 bases). Trimming took off 6 bases at V and 3 bases at J, with 14 bases between the two ends. Per the germline V gene, CDR1 is LGHNA and CDR2 is YSLEER. This CDR3 has 14 amino acids. The CDR3: CASSPLEGDYGYTF. The CDR3 DNA reads TGCGCCAGCAGTCCCTTAGAGGGGGACTATGGCTACACCTTC.